This is a list of T cell receptor beta chains from one sample in a study of tumor T cells in aggressive B-cell lymphoma. TCRdb's copy holds only in-frame clones and misses some; the assay was immunoSEQ multiplex PCR. This sample yields 1,500 to 2,000 clones, of which under 90% are seen a single time; under 7.5% belongs to the top ten. Source material: tumor tissue. The source is an adult with diffuse large B cell lymphoma. The CDR3 runs from the conserved cysteine through the conserved F or W. A D gene is named only where the DNA matches it firmly. Clone size appears in some rows only: once, few, many, or a class for an expanded clone.

v_call,j_call,clone_size,d_call,cdr3_aa,cdr3_nt
TRBV19,TRBJ2-2,-,TRBD2,CASSKGSGTTGELFF,TGTGCCAGTAGTAAGGGTAGCGGGACCACCGGGGAGCTGTTTTTT
TRBV7-9,TRBJ2-7,-,-,CASSYIPSYEQYF,TGTGCCAGCAGTTACATCCCCTCCTACGAGCAGTACTTC
TRBV2,TRBJ1-2,-,-,CASDSGGAHPGGYTF,TGTGCCAGCGACTCGGGGGGGGCCCACCCAGGGGGCTACACCTTC
TRBV7-3,TRBJ2-7,-,TRBD1,CASSRGTGVYEQYF,TGTGCCAGCAGCAGGGGGACAGGGGTCTACGAGCAGTACTTC
TRBV28,TRBJ1-1,once,TRBD1,CASRLKDRGRLTNTEAFF,TGTGCCAGCAGACTCAAGGACAGGGGGCGTCTAACGAACACTGAAGCTTTCTTT
TRBV2,TRBJ1-5,-,-,CASKRDNNQPQHF,TGTGCCAGCAAGCGGGACAATAATCAGCCCCAGCATTTT
TRBV11-2,TRBJ2-7,once,-,CASSPRGFGGEQYF,TGTGCCAGCAGCCCCAGGGGGTTCGGAGGGGAGCAGTACTTC
TRBV7-9,TRBJ1-6,-,TRBD1,CASSAGQGNSPLHF,TGTGCCAGCAGCGCGGGACAGGGGAACTCACCCCTCCACTTT
TRBV6-9,TRBJ2-7,-,-,CASSYTWYEQYF,TGTGCCAGTAGTTATACTTGGTACGAGCAGTACTTC
TRBV5-6,TRBJ2-3,-,-,CASSSHLGADTQYF,TGTGCCAGCAGCTCTCATCTTGGGGCCGATACGCAGTATTTT
TRBV29-1,TRBJ1-2,-,-,CSVAYFRRTNYGYTF,TGCAGCGTAGCCTACTTCAGGCGAACTAACTATGGCTACACCTTC
TRBV10-3,TRBJ1-1,-,TRBD1,CAISEYIGTGGKAEAFF,TGTGCCATCAGTGAGTATATTGGGACAGGGGGCAAAGCTGAAGCTTTCTTT
TRBV18,TRBJ2-1,-,TRBD1,CASSHPPGQGRGEQFF,TGTGCCAGCTCACACCCTCCGGGACAGGGTCGCGGTGAGCAGTTCTTC
TRBV5-4,TRBJ1-1,-,-,CASSPPGGNTEAFF,TGTGCCAGCAGCCCTCCCGGGGGGAACACTGAAGCTTTCTTT
TRBV7-9,TRBJ1-1,-,-,CASRTPAGTEAFF,TGTGCCAGCAGAACCCCCGCCGGGACAGAAGCTTTCTTT
TRBV28,TRBJ1-5,-,-,CASSTPGHGLKPQHF,TGTGCCAGCAGCACCCCGGGACACGGGCTTAAGCCCCAGCATTTT
TRBV6-5,TRBJ2-7,few,-,CASSGGGTGNDEQYF,TGTGCCAGCAGCGGGGGGGGGACAGGGAACGACGAGCAGTACTTC
TRBV9,TRBJ2-1,-,-,CASSAPPLDNEQFF,TGTGCCAGCAGCGCCCCCCCCCTAGACAATGAGCAGTTCTTC
TRBV5-1,TRBJ1-2,once,TRBD1,CASSLDIRGAANYGYTF,TGCGCCAGCAGCTTGGATATCAGGGGGGCGGCTAACTATGGCTACACCTTC
TRBV18,TRBJ2-7,-,TRBD1,CASSPLGQAYEQYF,TGTGCCAGCTCACCACTGGGACAGGCCTACGAGCAGTACTTC
TRBV25-1,TRBJ2-7,-,TRBD1,CASAQDRGSYEQYF,TGTGCCAGCGCACAAGACAGGGGATCCTACGAGCAGTACTTC
TRBV5-1,TRBJ2-7,-,-,CASSPTGEGYEQYF,TGCGCCAGCAGCCCGACAGGGGAGGGGTACGAGCAGTACTTC
TRBV6-5,TRBJ2-7,-,TRBD1,CASSWYGTGLAYEQYF,TGTGCCAGCAGTTGGTACGGGACAGGGTTGGCCTACGAGCAGTACTTC
TRBV18,TRBJ2-1,-,TRBD1,CASSPQGEHRGRNEQFF,TGTGCCAGCTCACCACAGGGAGAGCACAGGGGCAGGAATGAGCAGTTCTTC
TRBV18,TRBJ2-5,-,TRBD2,CASSPSGGETQYF,TGTGCCAGCTCACCGTCGGGGGGGGAGACCCAGTACTTC